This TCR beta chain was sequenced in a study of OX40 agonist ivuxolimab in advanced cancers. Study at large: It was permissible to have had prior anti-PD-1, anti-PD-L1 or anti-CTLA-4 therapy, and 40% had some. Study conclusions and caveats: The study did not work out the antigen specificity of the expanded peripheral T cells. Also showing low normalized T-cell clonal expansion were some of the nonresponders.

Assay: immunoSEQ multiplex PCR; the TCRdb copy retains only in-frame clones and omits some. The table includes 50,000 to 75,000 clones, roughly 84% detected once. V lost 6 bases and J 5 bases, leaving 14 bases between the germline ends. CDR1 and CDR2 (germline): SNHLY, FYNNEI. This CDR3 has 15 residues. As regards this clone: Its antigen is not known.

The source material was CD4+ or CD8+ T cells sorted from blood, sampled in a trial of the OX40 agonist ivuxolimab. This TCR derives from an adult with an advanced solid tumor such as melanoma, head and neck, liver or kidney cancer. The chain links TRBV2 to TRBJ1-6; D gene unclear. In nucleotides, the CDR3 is TGTGCCAGCAGCCAAGCGGCGGCTGATAATTCACCCCTCCACTTT. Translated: CASSQAAADNSPLHF.